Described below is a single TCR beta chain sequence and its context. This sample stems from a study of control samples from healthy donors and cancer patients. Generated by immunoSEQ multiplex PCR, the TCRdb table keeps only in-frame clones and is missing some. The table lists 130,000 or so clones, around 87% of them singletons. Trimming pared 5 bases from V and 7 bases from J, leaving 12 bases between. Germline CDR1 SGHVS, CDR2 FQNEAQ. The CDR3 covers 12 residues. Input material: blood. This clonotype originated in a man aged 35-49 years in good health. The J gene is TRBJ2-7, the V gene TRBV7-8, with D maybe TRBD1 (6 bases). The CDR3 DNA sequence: TGTGCCAGCAGCCACATCGGACAGGAGCAGTACTTC. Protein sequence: CASSHIGQEQYF.